This entry lists 27 T cell receptor beta chains sequenced from one sample in a study of T-cell reconstitution after alpha-beta-depleted transplantation in children. Unique molecular identifiers were used in preparing the TCRbeta library. TCRdb redid the calling of the PCR reads with MiXCR, one entry per CDR3 protein. The sample carries around 500,000 distinct CDR3 sequences, approximately 13% recorded once. This specimen was PBMCs from the stem cell graft donor, taken from the stem cell graft. These receptors came from a human donor who donated a stem cell graft to a child with combined immunodeficiency.

The table lists this clonotype with a few counts. This rearrangement joins TRBV7-9 to TRBJ2-1; 8 positions agree with TRBD1. The CDR3 runs to 16 residues. Germline V gene lookup returns CDR1 SEHNR and CDR2 FQNEAQ (reference sequence). After removal of 5 bases from V and 9 bases from J, the junction contained 15 bases not matched to a gene. CDR3 amino acids: CASSPPQDRGGSEQFF. The CDR3 bases are TGTGCCAGCAGCCCACCGCAAGACAGGGGAGGTAGTGAGCAGTTCTTC.

This chain joins TRBV5-6 and TRBJ2-1, with a possible D match to TRBD1 (6 bases). There are 14 residues in the CDR3. From germline, CDR1 is SGHDT and CDR2 YYEEEE. Trimming took 0 bases from V and 8 from J, leaving 12 bases between them. CDR3: CASSLDPRGDEQFF. DNA for the CDR3: TGTGCCAGCAGCTTGGACCCCAGGGGCGATGAGCAGTTCTTC.

The V call is TRBV6-2 or TRBV6-3, the J call TRBJ2-3; TRBD2 agrees at 14 bases. The V and J ends lost 0 bases and 4 bases, in that order; junction bases with no gene match: 15. This CDR3 comprises 21 residues. The germline V gene has CDR1 MNHEY and CDR2 SVGEGT. The CDR3 loop reads CASSYSMGPGLAGAVSDTQYF. For the CDR3, the DNA is TGTGCCAGCAGTTACTCGATGGGGCCGGGACTAGCGGGAGCCGTTTCAGATACGCAGTATTTT.

This clonotype was seen only a few times. The V and J genes are TRBV5-6 and TRBJ2-7; no clear D. CDR3 length: 14 residues. The germline V and J ends were trimmed by 6 bases and 2 bases, with 15 bases remaining between them. Germline-derived CDR1 and CDR2 are SGHDT and YYEEEE. The DNA for the CDR3 is TGTGCCAGCACCCTGGGCCCAAGGACCTACGAGCAGTACTTC. This codes for CASTLGPRTYEQYF. The variable domain in full, completed from reference TRBV5-6 and TRBJ2-7, reads DAGVTQSPTHLIKTRGQQVTLRCSPKSGHDTVSWYQQALGQGPQFIFQYYEEEERQRGNFPDRFSGHQFPNYSSELNVNALLLGDSALYLCASTLGPRTYEQYFGPGTRLTVT.

This clonotype came up many times. V and J are TRBV12-3 or TRBV12-4 and TRBJ2-5; D is unresolved. Trimming took 2 bases from V and 4 from J, leaving 20 bases between them. This CDR3 spans 17 amino acids. The CDR3 region has the DNA TGTGCCAGCAGTTTAAGGCAGTATCTCGACCTTAGAGAGACCCAGTACTTC. Its translation: CASSLRQYLDLRETQYF.

V usage is TRBV16 and J usage is TRBJ1-6; D gene uncertain. The V gene lost 5 bases and the J gene lost 5 bases, with 16 bases spanning the gap. CDR3 length: 16 amino acids. From germline, CDR1 is KGHSY and CDR2 FQNENV. CDR3 amino acids: CASSERGDIDNSPLHF. CDR3 bases: TGTGCCAGCAGCGAGCGGGGAGACATTGATAATTCACCCCTCCACTTT.

There are a few counts of this clonotype. CDR3 residues: CASSSGGPINEKLFF. In DNA, the CDR3 is TGTGCCAGCAGTTCAGGGGGGCCCATTAATGAAAAACTGTTTTTT. This sequence joins TRBV12-3 or TRBV12-4 and TRBJ1-4, with 7 positions matching TRBD1. Trimming cost V 4 bases and J 4 bases; bases outside gene matches: 6. CDR3 length: 15 residues.

This clonotype turned up a few times. J is TRBJ1-2 and V is TRBV12-3 or TRBV12-4; 10 bases are shared with TRBD1. V shed 5 bases and J 4 bases; nucleotides not matched to a gene: 7. CDR3 length equals 15 residues. CDR3 sequence reads: CASSAGQGGAYGYTF. The DNA of the CDR3 is TGTGCCAGCAGTGCCGGACAGGGGGGAGCCTATGGCTACACCTTC.

The rearrangement links TRBV19 to TRBJ2-7; D tentatively reads TRBD1 or TRBD2 (5 bases each). Germline-derived CDR1 and CDR2 are LNHDA and SQIVND (reference sequence). Trimming took 1 base from V and 7 from J, leaving 14 bases between them. The CDR3 is 14 residues long. The CDR3 region is CASSIAVAGREQYF. CDR3 DNA sequence: TGTGCCAGTAGTATAGCGGTGGCAGGGAGAGAGCAGTACTTC.

The rearrangement joins TRBV29-1 to TRBJ2-1, with a possible D match to TRBD2 (7 bases). The CDR3 extends over 14 amino acids. Trimming removed 2 bases at V and 1 base at J, with 9 bases between. The germline V gene has CDR1 SQVTM and CDR2 ANQGSEA. CDR3 loop: CSVERGASYNEQFF. The CDR3, as DNA: TGCAGCGTTGAACGGGGGGCATCCTACAATGAGCAGTTCTTC.

Only one count was recorded for this clonotype. The chain is built from TRBV19 and TRBJ1-2; 10 nucleotides line up with TRBD1. Germline V gives CDR1 LNHDA, CDR2 SQIVND (reference sequence). The CDR3 covers 16 residues. Trimming at V came to 3 bases and at J to 6 bases, leaving 10 bases not matched to a gene. CDR3 sequence: CASSIFGTGVSHGYTF. CDR3 coding DNA: TGTGCCAGTAGTATTTTCGGGACAGGGGTGTCCCATGGCTACACCTTC.

This clonotype was picked up a small number of times. The chain recombines TRBV28 with TRBJ1-3, with 8 bases matching TRBD1. Germline CDR1 is MDHEN and CDR2 is SYDVKM. CDR3 length: 15 residues. V shed 3 bases, J shed 4 bases, and the junction held 5 bases outside the gene matches. DNA of the CDR3: TGTGCCAGCAGTTTCGCAGGGGGCTTGGGAAACACCATATATTTT. Protein sequence: CASSFAGGLGNTIYF.

The chain couples TRBV18 to TRBJ2-7; 8 nucleotides align to TRBD2. V was pared by 3 bases and J by 2 bases, with 6 bases of the junction left unmatched. CDR1 is KGHSH and CDR2 is LQKENI in the germline V gene. CDR3 length equals 15 residues. The CDR3 spells CASSPTSAIPYEQYF. The CDR3 DNA reads as TGTGCCAGCTCACCGACTAGCGCCATACCCTACGAGCAGTACTTC.

The rearrangement joins TRBV7-3 to TRBJ2-3; unclear D gene. Looked up from germline, CDR1 is SGHTA and CDR2 is FQGTGA. V was pared by 7 bases and J by 1 base, with 15 bases between. The CDR3 contains 15 residues. CDR3 DNA: TGTGCCAGCACCCGAAGTGGGCAGGGCACAGATACGCAGTATTTT. Its protein product is CASTRSGQGTDTQYF.

This clonotype came up a few times. This sequence joins TRBV12-3 or TRBV12-4 and TRBJ2-5, with 8 nucleotides matching TRBD2. The CDR3 is 16 amino acids. J gave up 4 bases and V 7 bases, and 14 bases lay outside the gene matches. The CDR3 region has the DNA TGTGCCAGCAATTCCTATGGAGCGGGAGCGGCAGAGACCCAGTACTTC. Its translation is CASNSYGAGAAETQYF.

This clonotype occurred many times. The J gene is TRBJ2-1, the V gene TRBV6-5, with D possibly being TRBD2 (6 bases). CDR1 and CDR2 from the germline V gene are MNHEY and SVGAGI. V lost 2 bases to trimming and J lost 6 bases, with 14 bases between them. The CDR3 sequence is 15 residues long. The CDR3 DNA sequence: TGTGCCAGCAGTTACGCGGGACCAATTATCAATGAGCAGTTCTTC. Its translation is CASSYAGPIINEQFF.

This rearrangement joins TRBV6-1 to TRBJ2-1, with TRBD2 identical over 8 bases. CDR1 is MNHNS, CDR2 SASEGT, per germline. V lost 3 bases, J lost 2 bases, and 3 bases stayed unmatched. The CDR3 length is 15 residues. The CDR3 protein is CASSDLSGTYNEQFF. The CDR3 coding sequence is TGTGCCAGCAGTGACCTTAGCGGGACCTACAATGAGCAGTTCTTC.

The table lists this clonotype with a few counts. The genes are TRBV9 and TRBJ2-1; D is perhaps TRBD2 (5 bases). This CDR3 is 13 amino acids long. Germline CDR1 and CDR2: SGDLS and YYNGEE. V lost 0 bases to trimming and J lost 10 bases, with 11 bases between them. The CDR3 reads CASSVVRGSEQFF. The DNA of the CDR3 is TGTGCCAGCAGCGTAGTCCGGGGTAGCGAGCAGTTCTTC.

This clonotype was seen a handful of times. The chain employs TRBV6-1 and TRBJ2-1, with D perhaps matching TRBD2 (5 bases). This CDR3 is 14 amino acids long. Trimming left V 0 bases short and J 6 bases short, with 9 bases between. The germline CDR1 and CDR2 sequences are MNHNS and SASEGT. CDR3 sequence (DNA): TGTGCCAGCAGTGAAGCCGGGGAGCGCAATGAGCAGTTCTTC. Amino acids: CASSEAGERNEQFF.

V is TRBV30 and J is TRBJ1-1; TRBD1 aligns across 8 bases. Per germline, CDR1 GTSNPN and CDR2 SVGIG (reference sequence). This CDR3 contains 15 residues. V lost 0 bases to trimming and J lost 5 bases; unmatched junction nucleotides: 8. The CDR3 spells CAWSVGDRRVTEAFF. As DNA, the CDR3 is TGTGCCTGGAGTGTAGGGGACAGGAGGGTGACTGAAGCTTTCTTT.

This clonotype has only a few counts. The J gene is TRBJ2-3, the V gene TRBV7-2; D gene uncertain. This CDR3 comprises 14 residues. Trimming took 5 bases from V and 6 from J, leaving 15 bases between them. Per germline, CDR1 SGHTA and CDR2 FQGNSA. CDR3: CASSRSSLGDTQYF. CDR3 sequence (DNA): TGTGCCAGCAGCCGGTCTTCCCTGGGGGATACGCAGTATTTT.

At least ten counts were recorded for this clonotype. This chain uses TRBV12-3 or TRBV12-4 with TRBJ2-1; TRBD1 might be the D (6 bases). V dropped 6 bases and J dropped 10 bases, with 28 bases sitting between them. The CDR3 runs 17 residues. CDR3 region: CASSEGQRLRFLGEQFF. The CDR3 bases are TGTGCCAGCAGCGAAGGACAGCGCCTGAGGTTTCTAGGGGAGCAGTTCTTC.

The genes are TRBV6-5 and TRBJ1-6, with D unclear. CDR1 MNHEY and CDR2 SVGAGI come from the germline V gene. The CDR3 runs to 15 residues. Trimming stripped 4 bases from V and 6 bases from J, with 13 bases between. CDR3 region: CASSFNGSPNSPLHF. The CDR3 DNA reads as TGTGCCAGCAGTTTCAACGGGTCTCCTAATTCACCCCTCCACTTT.

This clonotype occurred a few times. This chain joins TRBV12-3 or TRBV12-4 and TRBJ1-5; D remains ambiguous. The CDR3 has 14 amino acids. V gave up 0 bases and J gave up 6 bases, with 9 bases separating them. The CDR3 sequence: CASSLASSGQPQHF. The CDR3 DNA sequence: TGTGCCAGCAGTTTAGCCAGTAGCGGTCAGCCCCAGCATTTT.

The rearrangement links TRBV20-1 to TRBJ2-7, with D possibly being TRBD2 (5 bases). CDR3 length equals 14 residues. Germline loops: CDR1 DFQATT, CDR2 SNEGSKA (reference sequence). The V end was cut by 1 base, the J end by 4 bases, with 14 bases between. As DNA, the CDR3 is TGCAGTGCTAGAGCCCCTAAGAGGGAATACGAGCAGTACTTC. Its protein is CSARAPKREYEQYF.

This clonotype turned up a few times. The chain employs TRBV4-2 and TRBJ1-5, with D uncertain. CDR1 is LGHNA and CDR2 is YNFKEQ in the germline V gene. The CDR3 contains 17 residues. Trimming stripped 1 base from V and 3 bases from J, with 16 bases between. The CDR3 DNA is TGTGCCAGCAGCCAAGCGGTTCCAGGAGTATTCAATCAGCCCCAGCATTTT. Its protein product is CASSQAVPGVFNQPQHF.

A few counts support this clonotype. V usage is TRBV20-1 and J usage is TRBJ2-3; D ambiguous. This CDR3 is built from 12 residues. V shed 5 bases and J shed 7 bases, with 13 bases lying between them. CDR1 is DFQATT and CDR2 is SNEGSKA in the germline V gene (reference sequence). The CDR3 reads CSAPGIRHTQYF. The DNA for the CDR3 is TGCAGTGCTCCCGGTATCCGGCATACGCAGTATTTT.